Listed below are T cell receptor beta chains from one sample, sequenced in a study of tumor-infiltrating lymphocytes in primary liver carcinoma. TCRdb used MiXCR to reprocess the multiplex PCR reads, holding one entry per CDR3 protein. The sample lists approximately 310,000 distinct CDR3 sequences; less than 75% were seen once. The specimen was peripheral blood. The receptors were gathered from a man in his forties or fifties with primary liver carcinoma and hepatitis B virus infection. Both conserved end residues are part of each CDR3. The D gene is left open where the match is weak. For some rows the clone size is stated as once, few or many, or as a class when expanded; others skip it.

NA | TRBJ2-3 | TRBV6-6 | TRBD2 | TGTGCCAGCAGTTACTTGGACATTGTTTGCGGGAGGGCGACAGATACGCAGTATTTT | CASSYLDIVCGRATDTQYF
NA | TRBJ1-1 | TRBV29-1 | NA | TGTAGCGCTGGGCGGTTGAGCACTGAAGCTTTCTTT | CSAGRLSTEAFF
NA | TRBJ2-1 | TRBV6-2/TRBV6-3 | TRBD2 | TGTGCCAGCAGTCTTAGCGGGAGGGCTCAAAATGAGCAGTTCTTC | CASSLSGRAQNEQFF
few | TRBJ2-5 | TRBV5-4 | NA | TGTGCCAGCAGCGGGAAGAGTAGACAAGAGACCCAGTACTTC | CASSGKSRQETQYF
NA | TRBJ2-7 | TRBV5-4 | TRBD2 | TGTGCCAGCAGCTTGGTTGTAGCGGGAGGGTCCTACGAGCAGTACTTC | CASSLVVAGGSYEQYF
NA | TRBJ2-2 | TRBV7-9 | NA | TGTACCAGCAGCTCCACCCGGGCTGGGAGCACCGGGGAGCTGTTTTTT | CTSSSTRAGSTGELFF
NA | TRBJ2-1 | TRBV5-1 | NA | TGCGCCAGCAGCCGCCGATTCGGTGGCTCCTACAATGAGCAGTTCTTC | CASSRRFGGSYNEQFF
NA | TRBJ1-6 | TRBV11-2 | NA | TGTGCCATAAGCTTAACGTTCGGGGGGCGTGAATCACCCCTCCACTTT | CAISLTFGGRESPLHF
many | TRBJ2-2 | TRBV4-1 | NA | TGCGCCAGCAGCCAAGTCGACCTGACTTACACCGGGGAGCTGTTTTTT | CASSQVDLTYTGELFF
once | TRBJ2-3 | TRBV5-1 | NA | TGCGCCAACAGGATCTCTCTAGCGCGTAGCACAGATACGCAATATTTT | CANRISLARSTDTQYF
NA | TRBJ2-7 | TRBV5-1 | NA | TGCGCCAGCAGCGGGGGAACAGGGACTTTCCACAAGCAGTACTTC | CASSGGTGTFHKQYF
few | TRBJ2-5 | TRBV6-1 | TRBD1 | TGTGCCAGCAGTGAAGCCCGGGACAGGGGTCAGGAGGCCCAGTACTTC | CASSEARDRGQEAQYF
many | TRBJ2-3 | TRBV6-1 | TRBD2 | TGTGCCAGCAGTGAACTAGCGGGAGGGCCAGATACGCAGTATTTT | CASSELAGGPDTQYF
few | TRBJ2-5 | TRBV5-6 | TRBD1 | TGTGCCAGCAGCTACCAGGGGGCAGTTGAAGAGACCCAGTACTTC | CASSYQGAVEETQYF
NA | TRBJ2-2 | TRBV7-6 | NA | TGTGCCAGCAGCACCGGGACCGACGCCGGGGAGCTGTTTTTT | CASSTGTDAGELFF
NA | TRBJ2-5 | TRBV7-9 | NA | TGTGCCAGCAGCTTAATGCAGGGCCAAGAGACCCAGTACTTC | CASSLMQGQETQYF
NA | TRBJ2-7 | TRBV9 | NA | TGTGCCAGCAGCGTAGGGGACTCCTACGAGCAGTACTTC | CASSVGDSYEQYF
few | TRBJ2-2 | TRBV5-1 | TRBD1 | TGCGCCAGCAGCCTGGGAGTTGGGACAGGAGGCCGTGGCACCGGGGAGCTGTTTTTT | CASSLGVGTGGRGTGELFF
NA | TRBJ2-1 | TRBV11-3 | TRBD2 | TGTACCAGCAGCTTAGGGGGGACTAGTGGAGTTAGCCAGCAGTTCTTC | CTSSLGGTSGVSQQFF
many | TRBJ2-2 | TRBV29-1 | NA | TGCAGCGTTGACTCGAGCAGAGGCGGGGAGCTGTTTTTT | CSVDSSRGGELFF
NA | TRBJ2-7 | TRBV11-2 | NA | TGTGCCAGCAGCCCAGGGTTGGGGCGAGCCACATACGAGCAGTACTTC | CASSPGLGRATYEQYF
NA | TRBJ1-1 | TRBV6-6 | TRBD1 | TGTGCCAGCGATGGGACAGCCGGGGCTGAAGCTTTCTTT | CASDGTAGAEAFF
NA | TRBJ1-1 | TRBV7-8 | NA | TGTGCCAGCAGCTTAGGTTGGGGGATGAACACTGAAGCTTTCTTT | CASSLGWGMNTEAFF
NA | TRBJ2-1 | TRBV5-1 | TRBD2 | TGCGCCAGCAGCGTGGGACGGGGGCGCGGGAGGCCCAATGAGCAGTTCTTC | CASSVGRGRGRPNEQFF
NA | TRBJ2-1 | TRBV10-3 | TRBD2 | TGTGCCATCAGTGGGTTTAGCGGGAGCTTTAATGAGCAGTTCTTC | CAISGFSGSFNEQFF
NA | TRBJ1-2 | TRBV6-1 | NA | TGTGCCAGCGGTGAAATCCACGCAGTCAACTATGGTTACACCTTC | CASGEIHAVNYGYTF
few | TRBJ2-1 | TRBV7-9 | TRBD2 | TGTGCCAGCAGCCCACGACTGGGCGGGAGATCCTACAATGAGCAGTTCTTC | CASSPRLGGRSYNEQFF
once | TRBJ2-1 | TRBV11-3 | NA | TGTGCCAGCAGCCCGCGGGATGAACGCGGTGAGCAGTTCTTT | CASSPRDERGEQFF
NA | TRBJ2-1 | TRBV11-1 | NA | TGTGTCAGCAGCTTACTCCCCGGGATTGACAGTGAGCAGTTCTTC | CVSSLLPGIDSEQFF
NA | TRBJ2-3 | TRBV11-2 | NA | TGTGTTAGCAGCCCCCTAGATACGCAGTATTTT | CVSSPLDTQYF
NA | TRBJ2-6 | TRBV11-1 | TRBD1 | TGTGTCAGCGGCTTAGATACAGGGGCTGGGGCCAACGTCCTGACTTTC | CVSGLDTGAGANVLTF
medium-sized | TRBJ2-5 | TRBV11-2 | NA | TGTGCCAGCAGTATCCTCGTGGGTACGGAGAGGGCCCAGTACTTC | CASSILVGTERAQYF
once | TRBJ2-7 | TRBV12-3/TRBV12-4 | NA | TGTGCCAGCAGGCTAGCCGGGGTGATCGAGCAGTACTTC | CASRLAGVIEQYF
many | TRBJ1-5 | TRBV12-3/TRBV12-4 | TRBD1 | TGTGCCAGCAGTCGGGACAGGGGTGGTAATCAGCCCCAGCATTTT | CASSRDRGGNQPQHF
NA | TRBJ1-2 | TRBV30 | NA | TGTGCCTGGAGTGTGCCCGTACTTAACTATGGCTACACCTTC | CAWSVPVLNYGYTF
NA | TRBJ1-1 | TRBV28 | NA | TGTGCCAGCAGTTTAGGCGGACCCGCTTTCTTT | CASSLGGPAFF
NA | TRBJ2-4 | TRBV28 | NA | TGTGCCAGTAAACAGTGGAGAAACATTCAGTACTTC | CASKQWRNIQYF
few | TRBJ2-1 | TRBV25-1 | NA | TGTGCCAGCAGGGACTTCGGGTTGGGTGAGCAGTTCTTC | CASRDFGLGEQFF
medium-sized | TRBJ1-1 | TRBV29-1 | TRBD1 | TGCAGCGTCGCAGGGGGGGGCCTGAACACTGAAGCTTTCTTT | CSVAGGGLNTEAFF
NA | TRBJ2-7 | TRBV24-1 | TRBD2 | TGTGCCACCAGTGACCCCTCGGGACTAGACGAGAAGTACTTC | CATSDPSGLDEKYF
many | TRBJ1-2 | TRBV12-3/TRBV12-4 | TRBD1 | TGTGCCACCCATCCCGGGACAGCAGATGGCTACACCTTC | CATHPGTADGYTF
NA | TRBJ2-1 | TRBV11-2 | NA | TGTGCCAGCAGGACAGATGGGGCTAGCGTGAGGTTTTACAATGAGCAGTTCTTC | CASRTDGASVRFYNEQFF
NA | TRBJ2-3 | TRBV4-3 | TRBD2 | TGCGCCAGCAGCCAAATAGCGGGAGAGGGGGATACGCAGTATTTT | CASSQIAGEGDTQYF
NA | TRBJ2-7 | TRBV4-1 | TRBD1 | TGCGCCAGCAGGCAAGACCTGAACAGGGGTGTTTACGAGCAGTACTTC | CASRQDLNRGVYEQYF
many | TRBJ2-1 | TRBV10-2 | NA | TGCGCCAGCAGTGACTGGGCGGGGACCAATGAGCAGTTCTTC | CASSDWAGTNEQFF